These 17 T cell receptor beta chains came from one sample sequenced in a study of technical replicates of blood from a few donors. Clones were sequenced by immunoSEQ multiplex PCR, and TCRdb holds only the in-frame ones, with some missing. The sample has roughly 100,000 clones; around 96% are singletons. Specimen: T cells isolated from PBMCs. Source of these receptors: a human donor in good health.

This rearrangement joins TRBV2 to TRBJ2-7; TRBD1 aligns across 10 bases. The J segment lost 3 bases and the V segment lost 6 bases, leaving 8 bases of the junction unmatched. The length of the CDR3 is 15 residues. Germline CDR1 and CDR2: SNHLY and FYNNEI. The CDR3 DNA reads TGTGCCAGCAGAGAACCGGGACAGGGGCGCTACGAGCAGTACTTC. Amino acids: CASREPGQGRYEQYF.

The chain combines TRBV5-1 with TRBJ2-5, with a possible D match to TRBD1 (5 bases). Germline V gives CDR1 SGHRS, CDR2 YFSETQ. The V end lost 4 bases, the J end lost 1 base, and 8 bases lay between the germline ends. The CDR3 is 13 residues long. The CDR3 protein is CASSQGPQETQYF. CDR3 in DNA: TGCGCCAGCAGCCAGGGTCCCCAAGAGACCCAGTACTTC.

This chain links TRBV7-2 with TRBJ2-1, with D maybe TRBD2 (5 bases). CDR1 SGHTA and CDR2 FQGNSA come from the germline V gene. The germline V and J ends were trimmed by 5 bases and 10 bases, with 12 bases remaining between them. The length of the CDR3 is 12 residues. This chain's CDR3 is CASSLDWTEQFF. As DNA, the CDR3 is TGTGCCAGCAGCCTGGACTGGACCGAGCAGTTCTTC. Using reference TRBV7-2 and TRBJ2-1 for the parts outside the CDR3, the full variable domain is GAGVSQSPSNKVTEKGKDVELRCDPISGHTALYWYRQSLGQGLEFLIYFQGNSAPDKSGLPSDRFSAERTGGSVSTLTIQRTQQEDSAVYLCASSLDWTEQFFGPGTRLTVL.

J is TRBJ2-7 and V is TRBV19; 10 bases align to TRBD1. CDR1 is LNHDA, CDR2 SQIVND, per germline (reference sequence). The CDR3 is made up of 14 amino acids. V was clipped by 6 bases and J by 2 bases; unmatched bases: 4. Written as DNA, the CDR3 is TGTGCCAGTAGCCGGGACAGGGGTCCCTACGAGCAGTACTTC. This gives the protein CASSRDRGPYEQYF. Together with reference TRBV19 and TRBJ2-7, the CDR3 gives the full variable domain: DGGITQSPKYLFRKEGQNVTLSCEQNLNHDAMYWYRQDPGQGLRLIYYSQIVNDFQKGDIAEGYSVSREKKESFPLTVTSAQKNPTAFYLCASSRDRGPYEQYFGPGTRLTVT.

The V gene is TRBV19, the J gene TRBJ2-2; D is undetermined. CDR1 LNHDA and CDR2 SQIVND come from the germline V gene (reference sequence). V lost 8 bases, J lost 0 bases, and 10 bases lay in between. The CDR3 extends over 14 amino acids. The CDR3 bases are TGTGCCAGTGAATTGCAGGCGAACACCGGGGAGCTGTTTTTT. This codes for CASELQANTGELFF.

On this clone itself: The conserved final phenylalanine or tryptophan is absent from the CDR3, which likely points to a read error. The limits of the CDR3 on the DNA are not certain, so only TCRdb's listed CDR3 is given. The rearrangement uses TRBV7-2 and TRBJ1-4; the tabulated D call, TRBD1, remains unverified against the DNA. Per the germline V gene, CDR1 is SGHTA and CDR2 is FQGNSA. The CDR3 is made up of 10 amino acids, end residues included. CDR3 amino acids: CASIVHSQGA.

The rearrangement joins TRBV7-2 to TRBJ1-5; no clear D. Germline values: CDR1 SGHTA, CDR2 FQGNSA. CDR3 length: 15 residues. V shed 2 bases and J shed 0 bases, with 8 bases lying between them. For the CDR3, the DNA is TGTGCCAGCAGCTTATGGAGTACTAGCAATCAGCCCCAGCATTTT. This sequence encodes CASSLWSTSNQPQHF.

This clone has just a few counts. V is TRBV30 and J is TRBJ1-1, with a possible D match to TRBD1 (5 bases). V gave up 4 bases and J gave up 7 bases, with 19 bases separating them. Germline V lookup: CDR1 GTSNPN, CDR2 SVGIG (reference sequence). This CDR3 comprises 14 residues. The CDR3 DNA reads TGTGCCTGGACGGGGGGTCCCTCTGGAAGTGAAGCTTTCTTT. Protein: CAWTGGPSGSEAFF.

The chain's CDR3 is CASSLRGTGSSSTDTQYF. In nucleotides, the CDR3 is TGTGCCAGCAGCCTCCGGGGGACAGGGAGTTCTAGCACAGATACGCAGTATTTT. The rearrangement uses TRBV11-2 and TRBJ2-3; TRBD1 matches 9 bases. CDR1 SGHAT and CDR2 FQNNGV come from the germline V gene. The CDR3 runs 18 residues. Germline trimming cut 5 bases from V and 0 bases from J; bases unmatched to any gene: 12.

The chain employs TRBV7-2 and TRBJ1-1; no reliable D call. CDR1 and CDR2 from the germline V gene are SGHTA and FQGNSA. The CDR3 sequence is 13 residues long. The V end was cut by 5 bases, the J end by 4 bases, with 11 bases between. CDR3 region: CASSLKEGTEAFF. The CDR3 DNA reads TGTGCCAGCAGCCTAAAGGAGGGCACTGAAGCTTTCTTT.

The chain is built from TRBV28 and TRBJ2-1; D gene ambiguous. The CDR3 is made up of 11 amino acids. Germline CDR1 is MDHEN and CDR2 is SYDVKM. Trimming removed 5 bases from V and 7 bases from J, with 6 bases in between. The CDR3 reads CASSLLNEQFF. CDR3 sequence (DNA): TGTGCCAGCAGTCTCCTTAATGAGCAGTTCTTC.

The chain links TRBV13 to TRBJ1-5, with a tentative D call TRBD1 (5 bases). V was clipped by 6 bases and J by 4 bases, with 13 bases between them. The CDR3 runs 14 residues. Germline lookup yields CDR1 PRHDT and CDR2 FYEKMQ (reference sequence). This chain's CDR3 is CASRERGENQPQHF. CDR3 nucleotides: TGTGCCAGCAGGGAACGGGGGGAGAATCAGCCCCAGCATTTT.

The chain uses TRBV9 and TRBJ2-7; 11 bases map to TRBD2. Germline CDR1 SGDLS, CDR2 YYNGEE. V lost 4 bases, J lost 6 bases, and 9 bases stayed unmatched. This CDR3 contains 15 residues. The CDR3 spells CASSFGLAGSGEQYF. The CDR3 bases are TGTGCCAGCAGCTTCGGACTAGCGGGTAGTGGCGAGCAGTACTTC. The variable domain in full, completed from reference TRBV9 and TRBJ2-7, reads DSGVTQTPKHLITATGQRVTLRCSPRSGDLSVYWYQQSLDQGLQFLIQYYNGEERAKGNILERFSAQQFPDLHSELNLSSLELGDSALYFCASSFGLAGSGEQYFGPGTRLTVT.

The chain carries TRBV6-1 and TRBJ2-1; 9 nucleotides match TRBD2. V was clipped by 7 bases and J by 7 bases; unmatched bases: 11. From germline, CDR1 is MNHNS and CDR2 SASEGT. This CDR3 contains 15 residues. This chain's CDR3 is CASMGLALPPNEQFF. The CDR3 DNA follows: TGTGCCAGCATGGGACTAGCACTCCCACCAAATGAGCAGTTCTTC.

The rearrangement uses TRBV28 and TRBJ1-1, with D possibly TRBD1 on 6 matching bases. V was cut by 11 bases and J by 0 bases, with 10 bases left in between. Germline V gene lookup returns CDR1 MDHEN and CDR2 SYDVKM. The CDR3 is 12 residues long. CDR3 coding DNA: TGTGCCGTCCGGGACATGAACACTGAAGCTTTCTTT. Its translation is CAVRDMNTEAFF.

V is TRBV6-5 and J is TRBJ2-1; tentative D call: TRBD2 (6 bases). There are 14 residues in the CDR3. Germline V gene lookup returns CDR1 MNHEY and CDR2 SVGAGI. The V and J ends lost 8 bases and 8 bases respectively, with 19 bases between them. This chain's CDR3 is CASGRSAGGDEQFF. As DNA, the CDR3 is TGTGCCAGCGGGAGGTCGGCGGGTGGCGATGAGCAGTTCTTC.

This chain connects TRBV9 to TRBJ2-7; D perhaps matches TRBD2 (5 bases). The V and J ends lost 8 bases and 2 bases respectively, with 11 bases between them. The length of the CDR3 is 12 residues. Germline V lookup: CDR1 SGDLS, CDR2 YYNGEE. CDR3 protein: CASGLVPYEQYF. The CDR3 coding sequence is TGTGCCAGTGGACTTGTTCCCTACGAGCAGTACTTC.